The 22 T cell receptor beta chains in this list originate from one sample, sequenced in a study of memory CD4+ T cells and cytomegalovirus serostatus. Using immunoSEQ multiplex PCR, the repertoire was profiled, and TCRdb retains in-frame clones only, with some absent. The sample has about 56,000 clones; 82% are singletons. The sort gate was single viable CD3+CD4+CD8-CD45RO+ cells for memory CD4+ T cells. Sample: memory CD4+ T cells from blood. These receptors were obtained from an adult in good health and CMV-seronegative.

In this sample, this clone turned up once. The chain links TRBV28 to TRBJ1-1; a possible D gene is TRBD1 (5 bases). This CDR3 is built from 12 residues. The germline gives CDR1 MDHEN, CDR2 SYDVKM. Trimming shortened V by 3 bases and J by 10 bases, and 12 bases separated the two germline ends. CDR3 amino acids: CASSFIRVGAFF. The CDR3, as DNA: TGTGCCAGCAGTTTCATCAGGGTGGGAGCTTTCTTT.

The rearrangement uses TRBV5-1 and TRBJ2-3; D gene unclear. V was clipped by 1 base and J by 2 bases, with 2 bases between them. The V gene's germline CDR1 is SGHRS and CDR2 YFSETQ. The CDR3 covers 12 residues. The CDR3: CASSLNTDTQYF. CDR3 coding DNA: TGCGCCAGCAGCTTGAACACAGATACGCAGTATTTT. Looking up the rest from reference TRBV5-1 and TRBJ2-3 gives the full variable domain: KAGVTQTPRYLIKTRGQQVTLSCSPISGHRSVSWYQQTPGQGLQFLFEYFSETQRNKGNFPGRFSGRQFSNSRSEMNVSTLELGDSALYLCASSLNTDTQYFGPGTRLTVL.

J is TRBJ1-5 and V is TRBV6-5; D is possibly TRBD1 (5 bases). The V gene lost 4 bases and the J gene lost 9 bases, with 16 bases spanning the gap. This CDR3 contains 14 residues. CDR1 and CDR2 from the germline V gene are MNHEY and SVGAGI. CDR3 bases: TGTGCCAGCAGTTCGGGGGACGGCGGTAGGCCCCAGCATTTT. It translates to CASSSGDGGRPQHF.

The gene calls are TRBV18 and TRBJ1-6; D not resolved. V lost 0 bases, J lost 5 bases, and 2 bases lay in between. The CDR3 loop spans 13 amino acids. Germline lookup yields CDR1 KGHSH and CDR2 LQKENI. The CDR3 here is CASSPPNNSPLHF. CDR3 nucleotide sequence: TGTGCCAGCTCACCACCCAATAATTCACCCCTCCACTTT. Complete variable domain (other parts from reference TRBV18 and TRBJ1-6): NAGVMQNPRHLVRRRGQEARLRCSPMKGHSHVYWYRQLPEEGLKFMVYLQKENIIDESGMPKERFSAEFPKEGPSILRIQQVVRGDSAAYFCASSPPNNSPLHFGNGTRLTVT.

This chain links TRBV5-1 with TRBJ2-7; a possible D gene is TRBD2 (5 bases). Between the trimmed V and J ends, which lost 4 bases and 0 bases, there was a span of 17 bases. Germline-derived CDR1 and CDR2 are SGHRS and YFSETQ. The CDR3 length is 16 residues. In nucleotides, the CDR3 is TGCGCCAGCAGCCCGAGAGGTCGGGGTAGCTCCTACGAGCAGTACTTC. Translation gives CASSPRGRGSSYEQYF. Together with reference TRBV5-1 and TRBJ2-7, the CDR3 gives the full variable domain: KAGVTQTPRYLIKTRGQQVTLSCSPISGHRSVSWYQQTPGQGLQFLFEYFSETQRNKGNFPGRFSGRQFSNSRSEMNVSTLELGDSALYLCASSPRGRGSSYEQYFGPGTRLTVT.

V gene TRBV9 combines with J gene TRBJ2-5; D perhaps matches TRBD2 (5 bases). Looked up from germline, CDR1 is SGDLS and CDR2 is YYNGEE. The CDR3 totals 15 residues. With 4 bases removed from V and 2 bases from J, the gap between germline ends came to 15 bases. DNA for the CDR3: TGTGCCAGCAGCCCAGCGGCTAGGAGGCAAGAGACCCAGTACTTC. This codes for CASSPAARRQETQYF.

Concerning this clone itself: The sample contains more than one DNA sequence encoding this CDR3. The CDR3 DNA is TGTGCCAGCAGGCGGCAGGGGACGGGGCGGGTGAATGGCTACACCTTC. It is translated as CASRRQGTGRVNGYTF. This chain joins TRBV28 and TRBJ1-2; possibly TRBD1 for D (6 bases). Trimming removed 6 bases at V and 6 bases at J, with 23 bases between. The V gene's germline CDR1 is MDHEN and CDR2 SYDVKM. This CDR3 is built from 16 residues.

V is TRBV2 and J is TRBJ2-7; 8 nucleotides agree with TRBD1. Germline V CDR1 and CDR2: SNHLY, FYNNEI. J was trimmed by 7 bases and V by 5 bases; bases with no gene match: 10. The CDR3 contains 14 residues. Here the CDR3 reads CASSSRTGRGEQYF. In DNA form, the CDR3 reads TGTGCCAGCAGTTCCCGGACAGGGCGAGGGGAGCAGTACTTC.

This chain links TRBV5-1 with TRBJ1-4, with 7 bases aligning to TRBD1. V was pared by 3 bases and J by 5 bases, with 4 bases of the junction left unmatched. CDR3 length: 14 residues. The germline V gene has CDR1 SGHRS and CDR2 YFSETQ. CDR3 amino acids: CASSWRQGNEKLFF. The CDR3 DNA reads as TGCGCCAGCAGCTGGAGACAGGGAAATGAAAAACTGTTTTTT.

The table lists this clone with a few counts. The rearrangement uses TRBV7-9 and TRBJ2-2; a possible D gene is TRBD1 (5 bases). CDR3 length: 16 residues. Trimming took 5 bases from V and 4 from J, leaving 17 bases between them. CDR1 is SEHNR, CDR2 FQNEAQ, per germline (reference sequence). CDR3 in amino acids: CASSPQGTLGTGELFF. The CDR3 DNA reads TGTGCCAGCAGCCCCCAGGGTACTCTGGGCACCGGGGAGCTGTTTTTT.

The rearrangement joins TRBV6-1 to TRBJ1-1; D is possibly TRBD1 (6 bases). The germline gives CDR1 MNHNS, CDR2 SASEGT. This CDR3 has 14 residues. Trimming removed 8 bases at V and 0 bases at J, with 13 bases between. The CDR3 bases are TGTGCCAGCGTGTGGGACACCATGAACACTGAAGCTTTCTTT. Translating gives CASVWDTMNTEAFF.

This clone has a single count. V gene TRBV30 combines with J gene TRBJ2-3; tentatively, D is TRBD1 (5 bases). In germline, CDR1 is GTSNPN, CDR2 SVGIG (reference sequence). The CDR3 totals 13 residues. With 1 base removed from V and 3 bases from J, the gap between germline ends came to 8 bases. CDR3 in amino acids: CAWSAGITDTQYF. The CDR3, as DNA: TGTGCCTGGAGTGCAGGGATAACAGATACGCAGTATTTT.

The rearrangement links TRBV7-9 to TRBJ1-4; 10 bases match TRBD1. J was trimmed by 7 bases and V by 5 bases; bases with no gene match: 10. This CDR3 region has 16 residues. CDR1 is SEHNR, CDR2 FQNEAQ, per germline (reference sequence). CDR3 bases: TGTGCCAGCAGCCCGGCGACAGGGGGCCAAGGTGAAAAACTGTTTTTT. This translates into CASSPATGGQGEKLFF.

The CDR3 region has the DNA TGTGCCAGCAGCGTTAGAGCGGGGGTCGGGGAGACCCAGTACTTC. Its translation: CASSVRAGVGETQYF. This rearrangement joins TRBV9 to TRBJ2-5, with 8 positions matching TRBD2. After removal of 2 bases from V and 5 bases from J, the junction contained 8 bases not matched to a gene. Germline-derived CDR1 and CDR2 are SGDLS and YYNGEE. The CDR3 has 15 residues. The full variable domain, rest sourced from reference TRBV9 and TRBJ2-5, is DSGVTQTPKHLITATGQRVTLRCSPRSGDLSVYWYQQSLDQGLQFLIQYYNGEERAKGNILERFSAQQFPDLHSELNLSSLELGDSALYFCASSVRAGVGETQYFGPGTRLLVL.

J is TRBJ2-3 and V is TRBV11-2, with D perhaps given as TRBD1 or TRBD2 (5 bases each). CDR1 and CDR2 (germline): SGHAT, FQNNGV. V shed 5 bases and J shed 0 bases, with 15 bases lying between them. The CDR3 covers 16 residues. CDR3 loop: CASSPGAGYSTDTQYF. CDR3 nucleotide sequence: TGTGCCAGCAGCCCCGGGGCAGGGTATAGCACAGATACGCAGTATTTT.

V is TRBV14 and J is TRBJ1-2; 8 bases line up with TRBD1. Trimming at V came to 1 base and at J to 10 bases, leaving 17 bases not matched to a gene. In germline, CDR1 is SGHDN, CDR2 FVKESK. This CDR3 has 17 residues. Here the CDR3 reads CASSQAITGGPPFTYTF. CDR3 DNA sequence: TGTGCCAGCAGCCAAGCAATAACAGGGGGGCCGCCTTTTACCTACACCTTC.

This sequence joins TRBV19 and TRBJ1-1; D might be TRBD1 (5 bases). V was clipped by 3 bases and J by 0 bases, with 8 bases between them. Germline loops: CDR1 LNHDA, CDR2 SQIVND (reference sequence). This CDR3 region has 14 residues. The CDR3 nucleotides are TGTGCCAGTAGTATGGGGGGGATGAACACTGAAGCTTTCTTT. Amino acid sequence: CASSMGGMNTEAFF.

This clone was picked up one time. V gene TRBV30 combines with J gene TRBJ1-5, with TRBD1 matching over 8 bases. The CDR3 runs 14 residues. V lost 3 bases to trimming and J lost 5 bases; unmatched junction nucleotides: 6. Germline lookup yields CDR1 GTSNPN and CDR2 SVGIG (reference sequence). CDR3 bases: TGTGCCTGGAGCCGACAGGGGAACGATCAGCCCCAGCATTTT. Amino acids: CAWSRQGNDQPQHF.

This clone occurred a few times. The chain carries TRBV10-3 and TRBJ1-6, with 9 bases identical to TRBD1. The length of the CDR3 is 13 residues. With V trimmed by 11 bases and J by 7 bases, 6 bases remained unmatched. CDR1 is ENHRY, CDR2 SYGVKD, per germline. This CDR3 is CAGAGTGNSPLHF. The CDR3 DNA reads TGTGCCGGGGCAGGGACAGGGAATTCACCCCTCCACTTT.

The chain is built from TRBV5-5 and TRBJ1-4; weak D call: TRBD1 (6 bases). The length of the CDR3 is 15 residues. In germline, CDR1 is SGHKS, CDR2 YYEKEE (reference sequence). Trimming removed 6 bases from V and 6 bases from J, with 18 bases in between. CDR3 sequence reads: CASTPTGAGDEKLFF. CDR3 sequence (DNA): TGTGCCAGCACACCAACGGGGGCAGGGGATGAAAAACTGTTTTTT.

The chain carries TRBV10-3 and TRBJ1-2; TRBD1 aligns across 8 bases. Trimming cost V 10 bases and J 4 bases; bases outside gene matches: 5. The germline gives CDR1 ENHRY, CDR2 SYGVKD. There are 12 residues in the CDR3. The CDR3 DNA sequence: TGTGCCACCAAGGACAGGGTCTATGGCTACACCTTC. Translating it yields CATKDRVYGYTF.

Of note for this clone: A clone one base away is much larger, so this may be a read error. No conserved phenylalanine or tryptophan ends this CDR3, so it is likely a read error. The chain uses TRBV18 and TRBJ1-6, with TRBD1 matching over 9 bases. Germline CDR1 is KGHSH and CDR2 is LQKENI. This CDR3 has 18 amino acids. After removal of 1 base from V and 14 bases from J, the junction contained 18 bases not matched to a gene. CDR3 in amino acids: CASSPRRRDRDSRAALHL. The CDR3 DNA is TGTGCCAGCTCACCACGAAGACGGGACAGGGATTCACGAGCAGCCCTCCACCTT.